This T cell receptor beta chain was profiled in a study of PD-L1 blockade in urothelial cancer. Across the whole study: Patients' atezolizumab regimen, 1,200 mg intravenously every 3 weeks, began in the mid-2010s. T cell content in blood samples showed a median of approximately 140,000.

This clone appeared once. Its specificity is not known. Germline-derived CDR1 and CDR2 are SGHRS and YFSETQ. V lost 5 bases and J lost 2; bases outside the gene matches: 8. The CDR3 extends over 15 amino acids. Regarding the study as a whole: Improved survival was predicted by pretreatment blood TCR clonality below the median.

A total of 1 to 8 samples per patient were collected pretreatment and on-treatment. Only in-frame clones appear in the TCRdb table, and some are missing; sequencing was by immunoSEQ multiplex PCR. The repertoire has some 100,000 clones, about nine tenths of them found once; the top ten carry under 0.95%. Sequenced here: PBMCs, sampled around atezolizumab (anti-PD-L1) treatment. The rearrangement uses TRBV5-1 and TRBJ2-5; 8 bases match TRBD1. This receptor was identified in a woman older than 75 with urothelial cancer. The CDR3 loop is CASSPTGTGQETQYF. DNA for the CDR3: TGCGCCAGCAGTCCAACCGGGACAGGTCAAGAGACCCAGTACTTC.